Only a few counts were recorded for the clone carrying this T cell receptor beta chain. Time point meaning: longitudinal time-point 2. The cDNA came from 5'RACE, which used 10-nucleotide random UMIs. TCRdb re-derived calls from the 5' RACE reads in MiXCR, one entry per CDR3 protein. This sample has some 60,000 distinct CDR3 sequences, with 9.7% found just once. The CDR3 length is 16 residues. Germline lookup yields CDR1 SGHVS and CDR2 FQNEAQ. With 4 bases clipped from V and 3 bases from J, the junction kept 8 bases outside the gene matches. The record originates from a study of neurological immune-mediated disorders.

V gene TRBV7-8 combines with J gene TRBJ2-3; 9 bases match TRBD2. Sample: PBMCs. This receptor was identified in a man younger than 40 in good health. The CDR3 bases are TGTGCCAGCAGCTCTGATAGCGGGGGTGGGACAGATACGCAGTATTTT. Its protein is CASSSDSGGGTDTQYF.